The 11 T cell receptor beta chains below come from one sample, sequenced in a study of vaccination and CD4 T cells after COVID-19. No antigen is known for these receptors. Treatment reported: roughly nine-day PBMC culture with coronavirus spike peptide pools or control peptides (ViraFEST assay). The Oncomine TCR Beta short-read assay sequenced DNA from cultured CD4+ T cells. Each CDR3 protein gets one entry after TCRdb re-called the PCR reads with MiXCR. The sample yields some 13,000 distinct CDR3 sequences, around 42% seen once. Sequencing used CD4+ T cells from blood, cultured in vitro, obtained before SARS-CoV-2 vaccination. These TCRs come from a human donor who had recovered from COVID-19.

In its sample, this clonotype was seen a few times. CDR3 sequence (DNA): TGTGCCAGCAGCCTACAATCTGGTCTTGCTGAAGCTTTCTTT. Amino acid sequence: CASSLQSGLAEAFF. This chain uses TRBV7-9 with TRBJ1-1; D is undetermined. From germline, CDR1 is SEHNR and CDR2 FQNEAQ (reference sequence). Trimming left V 5 bases short and J 6 bases short, with 16 bases between. The CDR3 length is 14 residues.

This chain joins TRBV6-2 or TRBV6-3 and TRBJ1-5; the D gene is possibly TRBD1 (6 bases). CDR1 and CDR2 (germline): MNHEY, SVGEGT. V dropped 6 bases and J dropped 1 base, with 16 bases sitting between them. The CDR3 runs 16 residues. CDR3 sequence (DNA): TGTGCCAGCAGGATACAGGGCGGGCCGAGCAATCAGCCCCAGCATTTT. This sequence encodes CASRIQGGPSNQPQHF.

About this clonotype itself: The junction does not match germline at one end; this may be a read error. The chain couples TRBV4-3 to TRBJ1-2; unclear D gene. This CDR3 is built from 15 residues. Germline CDR1 is LGHNA and CDR2 is YSLEER. CDR3 amino acids: CASSRAPGIEYGHTF. Written as DNA, the CDR3 is TGCGCCAGCAGCCGGGCCCCGGGGATAGAGTATGGCCACACCTTC.

The V gene is TRBV7-2, the J gene TRBJ2-7; 8 positions agree with TRBD2. The CDR3 is 16 residues long. The germline V gene has CDR1 SGHTA and CDR2 FQGNSA. Germline trimming cut 5 bases from V and 2 bases from J; bases unmatched to any gene: 11. In DNA, the CDR3 is TGTGCCAGCAGCGATCCTCTAGCGGGTGTGACCTACGAGCAGTACTTC. This encodes CASSDPLAGVTYEQYF.

The sample holds a few counts of this clonotype. The gene calls are TRBV20-1 and TRBJ1-5; TRBD1 is a possible D gene (5 bases). The CDR3 totals 12 residues. Trimming cost V 6 bases and J 7 bases, with 13 bases left between them. Germline V lookup: CDR1 DFQATT, CDR2 SNEGSKA (reference sequence). DNA of the CDR3: TGCAGTGCGGCACGGAGGGGACAGCCCCAGCATTTT. Protein sequence: CSAARRGQPQHF.

This clonotype was seen a few times. The V gene is TRBV20-1, the J gene TRBJ2-1; no definite D call. The V and J ends lost 6 bases and 4 bases respectively, with 16 bases between them. The CDR3 is 14 amino acids. Germline CDR1 reads DFQATT; CDR2 reads SNEGSKA (reference sequence). Written as DNA, the CDR3 is TGCAGTGCCTCCTCTGGATTCGGATACAATGAGCAGTTCTTC. It translates to CSASSGFGYNEQFF.

The J gene is TRBJ2-7, the V gene TRBV12-3 or TRBV12-4; 9 bases align to TRBD2. This CDR3 spans 15 amino acids. The J segment lost 7 bases and the V segment lost 1 base, leaving 8 bases of the junction unmatched. The chain's CDR3 is CASSLGSSGKREQYF. The CDR3 bases are TGTGCCAGCAGTTTAGGTTCTAGCGGGAAGAGGGAGCAGTACTTC.

This chain uses TRBV6-2 or TRBV6-3 with TRBJ1-5; a possible D gene is TRBD1 (6 bases). This CDR3 contains 18 residues. Per the germline V gene, CDR1 is MNHEY and CDR2 is SVGEGT. Trimming left V 6 bases short and J 0 bases short, with 21 bases between. CDR3: CASREFGGRGGSNQPQHF. The DNA of the CDR3 is TGTGCCAGCAGGGAATTCGGGGGGCGGGGAGGTAGCAATCAGCCCCAGCATTTT.

This sequence joins TRBV7-2 and TRBJ1-4, with 9 bases identical to TRBD1. This CDR3 spans 15 amino acids. Germline loops: CDR1 SGHTA, CDR2 FQGNSA. Trimming took 5 bases from V and 8 from J; bases not matched to a gene: 9. The CDR3, as DNA: TGTGCCAGCAGCATAACCGGGACAGGGAGGGAAAAACTGTTTTTT. It encodes CASSITGTGREKLFF.

This clonotype was seen only a few times. The V gene is TRBV28, the J gene TRBJ1-1; no definite D call. This CDR3 has 10 residues. Germline V CDR1 and CDR2: MDHEN, SYDVKM. V was clipped by 7 bases and J by 3 bases, with 3 bases between them. The CDR3 DNA is TGTGCCAGCAAGGACACTGAAGCTTTCTTT. This translates into CASKDTEAFF.

This rearrangement joins TRBV7-9 to TRBJ1-1; no definite D call. The CDR3 runs to 15 residues. In germline, CDR1 is SEHNR, CDR2 FQNEAQ (reference sequence). With 1 base removed from V and 0 bases from J, the gap between germline ends came to 9 bases. The CDR3 sequence: CASSLGGGVNTEAFF. CDR3 sequence (DNA): TGTGCCAGCAGCTTAGGCGGCGGGGTGAACACTGAAGCTTTCTTT.